This T cell receptor (beta chain) was observed in a study of blood T cell repertoires in COVID-19. The CDR3 spans 15 residues. V was pared by 6 bases and J by 1 base, with 8 bases of the junction left unmatched. Germline V gene sequence: CDR1 MNHEY, CDR2 SVGAGI. Per the authors' pipeline: From reference gene primer amplification, estimates of nucleated cell counts were derived. Clones were sequenced by immunoSEQ multiplex PCR, and TCRdb holds only the in-frame ones, with some missing. For V, J and clone size, that table is used; D and trimming come from the DNA. The table records some 340,000 clones, about 87% of them present only once.

The rearrangement joins TRBV6-5 to TRBJ1-2, with 7 bases aligning to TRBD1. The TCR sequence derives from a woman in her twenties or thirties who had recovered from COVID-19. The specimen sequenced was PBMCs or T cells enriched from blood (not recorded which). The CDR3 here is CASSAPGQNNYGYTF. The CDR3 nucleotides read TGTGCCAGCAGCGCGCCGGGACAGAATAACTATGGCTACACCTTC.